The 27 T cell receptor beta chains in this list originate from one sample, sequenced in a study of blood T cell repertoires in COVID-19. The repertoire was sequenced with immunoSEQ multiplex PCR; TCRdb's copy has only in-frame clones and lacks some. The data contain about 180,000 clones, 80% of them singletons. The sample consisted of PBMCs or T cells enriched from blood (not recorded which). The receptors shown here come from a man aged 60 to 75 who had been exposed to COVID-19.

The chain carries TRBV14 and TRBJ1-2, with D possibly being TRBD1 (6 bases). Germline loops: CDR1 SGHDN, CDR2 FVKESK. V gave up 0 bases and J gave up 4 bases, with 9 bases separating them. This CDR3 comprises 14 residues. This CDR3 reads CASSQEVGAYGYTF. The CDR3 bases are TGTGCCAGCAGCCAAGAAGTGGGGGCCTATGGCTACACCTTC.

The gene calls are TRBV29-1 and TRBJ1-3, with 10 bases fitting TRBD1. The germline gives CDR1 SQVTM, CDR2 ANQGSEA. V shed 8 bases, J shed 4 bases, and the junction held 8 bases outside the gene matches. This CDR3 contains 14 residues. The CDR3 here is CSTGTGDAGNTIYF. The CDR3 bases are TGCAGCACCGGGACAGGGGACGCGGGAAACACCATATATTTT.

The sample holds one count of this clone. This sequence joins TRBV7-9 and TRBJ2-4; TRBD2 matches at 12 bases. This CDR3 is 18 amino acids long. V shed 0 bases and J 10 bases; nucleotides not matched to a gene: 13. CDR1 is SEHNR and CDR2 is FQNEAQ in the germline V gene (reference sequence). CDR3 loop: CASSLAGLAGSARGIQYF. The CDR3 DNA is TGTGCCAGCAGCTTAGCCGGACTAGCGGGAAGCGCCCGAGGTATTCAGTACTTC.

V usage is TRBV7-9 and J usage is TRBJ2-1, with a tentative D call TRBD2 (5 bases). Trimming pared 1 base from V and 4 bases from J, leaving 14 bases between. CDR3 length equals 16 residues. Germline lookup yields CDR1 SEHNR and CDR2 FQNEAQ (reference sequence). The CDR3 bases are TGTGCCAGCAGCTTAGATCTAGTGTCGGGGTACAATGAGCAGTTCTTC. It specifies CASSLDLVSGYNEQFF.

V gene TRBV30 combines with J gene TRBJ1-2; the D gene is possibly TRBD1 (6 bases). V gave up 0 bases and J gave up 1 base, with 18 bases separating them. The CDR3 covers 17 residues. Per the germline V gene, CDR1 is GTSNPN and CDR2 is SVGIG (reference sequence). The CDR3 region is CAWSVPFSGQLNYGYTF. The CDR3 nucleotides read TGTGCCTGGAGTGTACCGTTCTCGGGACAACTTAACTATGGCTACACCTTC.

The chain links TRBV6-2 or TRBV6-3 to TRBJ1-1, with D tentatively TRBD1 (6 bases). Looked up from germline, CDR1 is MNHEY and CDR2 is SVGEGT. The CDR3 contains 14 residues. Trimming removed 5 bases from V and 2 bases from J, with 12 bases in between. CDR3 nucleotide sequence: TGTGCCAGCAGTCGAGGACAGTCTAACACTGAAGCTTTCTTT. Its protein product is CASSRGQSNTEAFF.

The CDR3 nucleotides read TGTGCCAGTAGTCCCCCAACGAGGGGGGGAGAGACCCAGTACTTC. Protein product: CASSPPTRGGETQYF. This chain links TRBV19 with TRBJ2-5, with a possible D match to TRBD2 (7 bases). V gave up 5 bases and J gave up 4 bases, with 17 bases separating them. The V gene's germline CDR1 is LNHDA and CDR2 SQIVND (reference sequence). The CDR3 runs to 15 residues.

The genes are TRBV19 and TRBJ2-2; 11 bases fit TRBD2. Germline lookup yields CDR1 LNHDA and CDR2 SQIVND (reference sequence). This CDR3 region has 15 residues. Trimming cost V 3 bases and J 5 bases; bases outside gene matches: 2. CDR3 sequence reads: CASSMWTSGTGELFF. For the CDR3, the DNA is TGTGCCAGTAGTATGTGGACTAGCGGGACCGGGGAGCTGTTTTTT.

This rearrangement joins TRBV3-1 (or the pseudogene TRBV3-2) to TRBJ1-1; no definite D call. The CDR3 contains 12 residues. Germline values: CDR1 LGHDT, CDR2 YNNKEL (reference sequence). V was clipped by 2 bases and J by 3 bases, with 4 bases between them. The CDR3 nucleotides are TGTGCCAGCAGCCAACGGGACACTGAAGCTTTCTTT. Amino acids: CASSQRDTEAFF.

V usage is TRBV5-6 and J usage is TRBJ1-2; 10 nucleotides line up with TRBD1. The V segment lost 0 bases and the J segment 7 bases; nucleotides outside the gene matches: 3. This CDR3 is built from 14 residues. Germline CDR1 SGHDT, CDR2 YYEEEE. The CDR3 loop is CASSLGQGAGGYTF. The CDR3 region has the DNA TGTGCCAGCAGCTTGGGACAGGGGGCAGGTGGCTACACCTTC.

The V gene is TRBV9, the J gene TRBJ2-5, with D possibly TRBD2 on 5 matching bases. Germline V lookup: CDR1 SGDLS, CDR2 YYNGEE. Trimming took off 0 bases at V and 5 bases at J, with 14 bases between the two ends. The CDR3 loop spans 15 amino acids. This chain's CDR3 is CASSVGAGGLETQYF. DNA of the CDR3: TGTGCCAGCAGCGTAGGTGCCGGCGGGCTGGAGACCCAGTACTTC.

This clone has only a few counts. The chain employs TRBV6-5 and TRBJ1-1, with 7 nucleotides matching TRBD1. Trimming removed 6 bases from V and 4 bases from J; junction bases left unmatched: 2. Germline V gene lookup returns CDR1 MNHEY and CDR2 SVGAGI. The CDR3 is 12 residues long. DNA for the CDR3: TGTGCCAGCAGACAGGGGCCCACTGAAGCTTTCTTT. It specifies CASRQGPTEAFF.

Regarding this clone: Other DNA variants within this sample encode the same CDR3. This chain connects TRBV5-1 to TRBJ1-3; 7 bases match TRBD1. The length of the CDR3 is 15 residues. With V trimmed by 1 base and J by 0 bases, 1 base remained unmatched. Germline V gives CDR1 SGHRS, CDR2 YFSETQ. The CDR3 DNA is TGCGCCAGCAGCTTGTCAGGGGGCTCTGGAAACACCATATATTTT. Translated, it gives CASSLSGGSGNTIYF.

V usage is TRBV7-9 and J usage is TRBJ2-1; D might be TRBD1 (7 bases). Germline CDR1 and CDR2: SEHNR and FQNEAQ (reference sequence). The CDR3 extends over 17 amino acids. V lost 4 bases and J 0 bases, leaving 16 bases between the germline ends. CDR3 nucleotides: TGTGCCAGCAGCTCCTCGAACAGGGGACTCTCCTACAATGAGCAGTTCTTC. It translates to CASSSSNRGLSYNEQFF.

In DNA form, the CDR3 reads TGTGCTAGTGGCCCCGGGGGTAGCGGGAGGAGGGCAGATACGCAGTATTTT. It codes for CASGPGGSGRRADTQYF. The chain employs TRBV12-5 and TRBJ2-3; 10 positions agree with TRBD2. CDR1 and CDR2 (germline): LGHNT, FRNRAP. CDR3 size: 17 residues. The V and J ends lost 6 bases and 4 bases, in that order; junction bases with no gene match: 13.

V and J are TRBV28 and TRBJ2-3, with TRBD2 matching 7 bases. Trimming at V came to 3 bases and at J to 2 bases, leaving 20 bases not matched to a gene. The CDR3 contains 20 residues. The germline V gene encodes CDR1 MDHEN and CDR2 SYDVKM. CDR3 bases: TGTGCCAGCAGTTTCTTGGGGCGGGGGTCCGCATCCCCGGCCACAGATACGCAGTATTTT. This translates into CASSFLGRGSASPATDTQYF.

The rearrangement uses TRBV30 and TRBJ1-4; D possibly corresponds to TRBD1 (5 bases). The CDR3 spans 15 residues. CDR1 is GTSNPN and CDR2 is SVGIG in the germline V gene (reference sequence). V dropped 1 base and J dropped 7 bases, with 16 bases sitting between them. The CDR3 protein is CAWSAVSQRGEKLFF. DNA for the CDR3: TGTGCCTGGAGTGCTGTCAGCCAAAGGGGTGAAAAACTGTTTTTT.

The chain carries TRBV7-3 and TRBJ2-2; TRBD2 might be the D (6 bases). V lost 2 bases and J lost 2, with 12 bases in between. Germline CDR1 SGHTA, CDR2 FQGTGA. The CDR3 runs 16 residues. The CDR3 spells CASSLRGTLNTGELFF. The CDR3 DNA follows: TGTGCCAGCAGCTTACGCGGGACCCTAAACACCGGGGAGCTGTTTTTT. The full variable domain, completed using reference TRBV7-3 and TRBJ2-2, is GAGVSQTPSNKVTEKGKYVELRCDPISGHTALYWYRQSLGQGPEFLIYFQGTGAADDSGLPNDRFFAVRPEGSVSTLKIQRTERGDSAVYLCASSLRGTLNTGELFFGEGSRLTVL.

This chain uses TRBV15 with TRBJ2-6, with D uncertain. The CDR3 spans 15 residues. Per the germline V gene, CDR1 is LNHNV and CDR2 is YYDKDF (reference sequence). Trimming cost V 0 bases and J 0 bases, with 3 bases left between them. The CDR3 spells CATSRDNSGANVLTF. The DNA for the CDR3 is TGTGCCACCAGCAGAGACAACTCTGGGGCCAACGTCCTGACTTTC.

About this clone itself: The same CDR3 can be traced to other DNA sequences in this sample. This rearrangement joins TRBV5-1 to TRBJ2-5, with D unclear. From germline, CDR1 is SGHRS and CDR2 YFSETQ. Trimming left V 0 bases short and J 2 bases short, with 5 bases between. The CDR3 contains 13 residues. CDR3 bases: TGCGCCAGCAGCTTGGGAGGTCAAGAGACCCAGTACTTC. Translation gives CASSLGGQETQYF.

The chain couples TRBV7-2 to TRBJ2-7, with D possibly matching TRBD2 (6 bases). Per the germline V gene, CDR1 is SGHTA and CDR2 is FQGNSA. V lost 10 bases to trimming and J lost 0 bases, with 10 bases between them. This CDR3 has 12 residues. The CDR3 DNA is TGTGCCATTGGGGGGAGCTCCTACGAGCAGTACTTC. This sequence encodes CAIGGSSYEQYF.

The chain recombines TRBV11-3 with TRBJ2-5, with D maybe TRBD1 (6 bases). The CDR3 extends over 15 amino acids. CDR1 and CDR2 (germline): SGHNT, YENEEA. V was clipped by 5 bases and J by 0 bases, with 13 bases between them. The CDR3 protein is CASSRTQGNQETQYF. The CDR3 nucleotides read TGTGCCAGCAGCCGGACACAGGGTAACCAAGAGACCCAGTACTTC. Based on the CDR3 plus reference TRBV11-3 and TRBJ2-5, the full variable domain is EAGVVQSPRYKIIEKKQPVAFWCNPISGHNTLYWYLQNLGQGPELLIRYENEEAVDDSQLPKDRFSAERLKGVDSTLKIQPAELGDSAVYLCASSRTQGNQETQYFGPGTRLLVL.

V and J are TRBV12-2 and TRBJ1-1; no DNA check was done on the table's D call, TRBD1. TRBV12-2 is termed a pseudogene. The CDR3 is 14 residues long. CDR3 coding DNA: TGTGCAAGTCGCTTATGGCCCCCGAACACTGAAGCTTTCTTT. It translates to CASRLWPPNTEAFF.

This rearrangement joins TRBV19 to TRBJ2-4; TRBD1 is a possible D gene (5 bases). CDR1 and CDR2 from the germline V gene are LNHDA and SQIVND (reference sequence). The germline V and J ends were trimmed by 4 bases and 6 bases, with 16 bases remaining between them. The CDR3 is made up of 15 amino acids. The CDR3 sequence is CASSSGHTTGNIQYF. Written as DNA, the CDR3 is TGTGCCAGTAGTAGCGGACACACCACGGGAAACATTCAGTACTTC. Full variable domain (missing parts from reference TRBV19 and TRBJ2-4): DGGITQSPKYLFRKEGQNVTLSCEQNLNHDAMYWYRQDPGQGLRLIYYSQIVNDFQKGDIAEGYSVSREKKESFPLTVTSAQKNPTAFYLCASSSGHTTGNIQYFGAGTRLSVL.

The CDR3 reads CASSLGDIPGYTF. The CDR3 DNA follows: TGTGCCAGCAGTTTGGGGGACATCCCTGGCTACACCTTC. This chain joins TRBV12-3 or TRBV12-4 and TRBJ1-2; weak D call: TRBD1 (6 bases). The CDR3 is 13 residues long. V lost 3 bases, J lost 7 bases, and 12 bases lay in between.

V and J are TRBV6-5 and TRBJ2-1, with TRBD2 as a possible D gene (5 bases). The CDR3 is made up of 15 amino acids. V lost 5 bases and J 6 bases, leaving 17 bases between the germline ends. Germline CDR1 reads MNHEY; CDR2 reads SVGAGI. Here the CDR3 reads CASSLSGSRGNEQFF. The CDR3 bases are TGTGCCAGCAGTCTATCGGGGAGCCGGGGCAATGAGCAGTTCTTC.

The CDR3 DNA is TGTGCCAGCAGCTTTGGAGACAGGGGATTTCTCACTGAAGCTTTCTTT. It specifies CASSFGDRGFLTEAFF. The chain combines TRBV11-3 with TRBJ1-1; TRBD1 matches 8 bases. Germline-derived CDR1 and CDR2 are SGHNT and YENEEA. The V and J ends lost 3 bases and 4 bases, in that order; junction bases with no gene match: 10. The length of the CDR3 is 16 residues.